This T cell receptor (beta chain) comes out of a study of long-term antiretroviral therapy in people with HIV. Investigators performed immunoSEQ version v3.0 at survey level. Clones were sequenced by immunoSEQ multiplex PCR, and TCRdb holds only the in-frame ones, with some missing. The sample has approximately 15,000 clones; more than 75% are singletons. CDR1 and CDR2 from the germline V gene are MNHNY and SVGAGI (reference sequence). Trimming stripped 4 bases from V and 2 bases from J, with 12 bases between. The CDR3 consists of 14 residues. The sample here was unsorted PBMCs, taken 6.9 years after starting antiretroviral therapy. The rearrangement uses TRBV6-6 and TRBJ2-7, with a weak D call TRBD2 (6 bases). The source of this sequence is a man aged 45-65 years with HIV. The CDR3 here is CASSLGSGAYEQYF. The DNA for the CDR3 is TGTGCCAGCAGTTTAGGGTCGGGGGCCTACGAGCAGTACTTC.